This T cell receptor (beta chain) comes out of a study of blood T cell repertoires in COVID-19. On the study more broadly: The samples span acute and convalescent COVID-19 from the United States, Italy and Spain. T cells, B-cell-depleted T cells, or PBMCs provided the cDNA or gDNA that served as material.

CDR1 and CDR2 from the germline V gene are MNHEY and SVGAGI. The CDR3 contains 16 residues. V was clipped by 2 bases and J by 5 bases, with 18 bases between them. In the authors' workflow: Reference gene primer amplification gave nucleated cell count estimates. Data came from immunoSEQ multiplex PCR; TCRdb stores just in-frame clones and leaves some out. Clonal size and the V and J genes are those of that table, whereas D and trimming came from the DNA. The table records roughly 300,000 clones, approximately 88% of them present only once. This receptor was taken from a man younger than 35 with active or convalescent COVID-19. The specimen sequenced was peripheral blood. The chain joins TRBV6-5 to TRBJ1-2; D may be TRBD1 (6 bases). The CDR3 nucleotides read TGTGCCAGCAGTTACGACGACAGGAATCCGAGATATGGCTACACCTTC. This translates into CASSYDDRNPRYGYTF.